This is a list of T cell receptor beta chains from one sample in a study of response to subunit inactivated influenza vaccine. TCRdb reprocessed the RT-PCR reads via MiXCR and lists one record per CDR3 protein. Among under 500,000 distinct CDR3 sequences listed, 11% were seen once. The input for sequencing was PBMCs from blood, taken about 40 days after vaccination. Receptor source: a man aged 45-60 years who received an inactivated influenza vaccine. CDR3s leave out the opening cysteine and the closing phenylalanine or tryptophan. The order of the fields is V gene, CDR3 protein.

v_call: TRBV20-1; cdr3_aa: SAGQGVGYGYT
v_call: TRBV15; cdr3_aa: ATSSGHTNQPQH
v_call: TRBV5-1; cdr3_aa: ASSSPLKRLAGASTDTQY
v_call: TRBV4-1; cdr3_aa: ASSGSTEQGTQY
v_call: TRBV5-1; cdr3_aa: ASSFQGARETEAF
v_call: TRBV7-9; cdr3_aa: ASSFTHRSTGEIGYT
v_call: TRBV14; cdr3_aa: ASSQDTGRSSEAF
v_call: TRBV5-1; cdr3_aa: ASSFGRSNTEAF
v_call: TRBV20-1; cdr3_aa: SARTPGLAGGVQY
v_call: TRBV4-2; cdr3_aa: ASSQGVPPTDTQY
v_call: TRBV4-3; cdr3_aa: ASSQVVLLGAQY
v_call: TRBV19; cdr3_aa: ASSKTGLATGELF
v_call: TRBV12-3/TRBV12-4; cdr3_aa: ASSKGLANYGYT